This passage covers 13 T cell receptor beta chains from one sample sequenced in a study of tumor and adjacent non-tumor tissue in lung cancer. This sample's RNA came from whole unsorted tissue. More than 3 cm separated this lung sample from the edge of the tumor. Three rounds of nested PCR, following a modified ARM-PCR protocol, produced the TCRbeta library. MiXCR, applied by TCRdb to the multiplex PCR reads, yields one record per CDR3 protein. The sample lists approximately 68,000 distinct CDR3 sequences; under 80% were seen once. Sequencing was performed on distant non-tumor lung tissue. Receptor source: a man in his sixties with non-small cell lung cancer.

Of note for this clonotype: One end of the junction is discordant with germline, which a read error may explain. The chain is built from TRBV6-5 and TRBJ2-7, with a weak D call TRBD2 (5 bases). The length of the CDR3 is 14 residues. CDR1 and CDR2 (germline): MNHEY, SVGAGI. CDR3 bases: TGTGCCAGCAGTCCCAATGCGGGTTCCTGCGAGCAGTACTTC. This translates into CASSPNAGSCEQYF.

As to this clonotype: At one end, the junction sequence differs from germline, possibly due to a read error. The chain combines TRBV11-1 with TRBJ2-2; maybe TRBD2 (6 bases). Per germline, CDR1 SGHAT and CDR2 FQDESV (reference sequence). The CDR3 loop spans 14 amino acids. Here the CDR3 reads CASGYTSGIGELCF. CDR3 coding DNA: TGTGCTAGCGGCTATACTAGTGGCATCGGGGAGCTGTGTTTT.

In the case of this clonotype: Sequence at one end of the junction differs from germline and may be a read error. The genes are TRBV6-1 and TRBJ1-3; D is perhaps TRBD1 (5 bases). The CDR3 sequence is 15 residues long. Per germline, CDR1 MNHNS and CDR2 SASEGT. CDR3 protein: CASNEDTGPGNTIYF. The CDR3 nucleotides read TGTGCCAGCAATGAAGATACAGGTCCTGGAAACACCATATATTTT.

About this clonotype itself: The conserved phenylalanine or tryptophan normally closing the CDR3 is absent here, so this likely arose from a read error. J is TRBJ2-1 and V is TRBV4-1, with 8 bases lining up with TRBD2. CDR1 is MGHRA and CDR2 is YSYEKL in the germline V gene. This CDR3 is built from 15 residues. The CDR3 here is CASSAPSGSYNDQFS. The CDR3, as DNA: TGCGCCAGCAGCGCCCCTAGCGGGTCCTATAATGATCAGTTCTCC.

The table lists this clonotype with a few counts. This may come from a read error, since a much larger clone is one base off. The genes are TRBV6-6 and TRBJ1-1; 10 positions match TRBD1. The CDR3 is made up of 14 amino acids. The V gene's germline CDR1 is MNHNY and CDR2 SVGAGI (reference sequence). The CDR3 bases are TGTCTCAGCACTGCCCGGACAGGGGGGACTGAAGCTTTCTTT. It is translated as CLSTARTGGTEAFF.

The gene calls are TRBV6-2 or TRBV6-3 and TRBJ2-7; perhaps TRBD1 as D (6 bases). The CDR3 is 14 amino acids. The V gene's germline CDR1 is MNHEY and CDR2 SVGEGT. The V end lost 5 bases, the J end lost 13 bases, and 24 bases lay between the germline ends. CDR3 DNA: TGTGCCAGCAGTACTTACCGGACAGCCTACGAGCGATACTTC. Translated, it gives CASSTYRTAYERYF.

With respect to this clonotype: Likely a read error: the CDR3 ends without its conserved phenylalanine or tryptophan. The chain has TRBV5-6 and TRBJ2-5; D unclear. The CDR3 covers 11 residues. Germline values: CDR1 SGHDT, CDR2 YYEEEE. The CDR3 nucleotides are TGTGCCTGCAGCTTGGACGAGACCCAGTACTCC. It encodes CACSLDETQYS.

Turning to this clonotype: Sequence at one end of the junction differs from germline and may be a read error. The chain employs TRBV11-1 and TRBJ2-1; no clear D. Germline assignment: CDR1 SGHAT and CDR2 FQDESV (reference sequence). The CDR3 loop spans 15 amino acids. DNA of the CDR3: TGTGCTAGCAGCTCCCACACCTATAGCACCAATGAGCAGTTCTTC. It codes for CASSSHTYSTNEQFF. Complete variable domain (other parts from reference TRBV11-1 and TRBJ2-1): EAEVAQSPRYKITEKSQAVAFWCDPISGHATLYWYRQILGQGPELLVQFQDESVVDDSQLPKDRFSAERLKGVDSTLKIQPAELGDSAMYLCASSSHTYSTNEQFFGPGTRLTVL.

In this sample, this clonotype turned up a few times. Given a much more abundant clone one base away, this may be a read error. The chain recombines TRBV12-3 or TRBV12-4 with TRBJ2-2; 9 bases align to TRBD1. The CDR3 is 15 residues long. CDR3 nucleotide sequence: TGTGCCAACAGTCAAAGACAGGGGGACACCGGGGAGCTGTTTTTT. Amino acids: CANSQRQGDTGELFF.

Note on this clonotype: An end of the junction does not agree with germline; a read error may underlie this. The rearrangement uses TRBV11-1 and TRBJ2-2; possibly TRBD1 or TRBD2 for D (5 bases each). This CDR3 has 14 amino acids. Germline loops: CDR1 SGHAT, CDR2 FQDESV (reference sequence). CDR3 sequence (DNA): TGTGCCAGCAACTATACTAGTAGCACCGGGGACCTGCTTTTT. Translation: CASNYTSSTGDLLF.

Points on this clonotype: At one boundary the junction diverges from the germline segment, which might be a read error. This sequence joins TRBV6-6 and TRBJ1-5; 8 positions match TRBD1. The CDR3 runs 13 residues. Germline V lookup: CDR1 MNHNY, CDR2 SVGAGI (reference sequence). The CDR3 sequence: CASSDRGSQAQHF. The DNA for the CDR3 is TGTGCCAGCAGTGACAGGGGCAGTCAGGCCCAGCATTTT.

This clonotype was detected a few times. The CDR3 nucleotides are TGTGCCAGCAGCCTGTGGGGAGAGCGGCCAGATATGCAATATTTT. As protein: CASSLWGERPDMQYF. The chain recombines TRBV5-5 with TRBJ2-3, with TRBD2 as a possible D gene (5 bases). The CDR3 contains 15 residues. Germline V gene data show CDR1 as SGHKS and CDR2 as YYEKEE (reference sequence). Trimming removed 4 bases at V and 15 bases at J, with 27 bases between.

Note on this clonotype: This is likely a read error, given that the CDR3 carries no conserved phenylalanine or tryptophan at its end. This rearrangement joins TRBV6-2 or TRBV6-3 to TRBJ2-1; D is possibly TRBD1 (5 bases). V lost 11 bases and J lost 0, with 14 bases in between. Germline lookup yields CDR1 MNHEY and CDR2 SVGEGT. CDR3 length: 14 amino acids. CDR3 amino acids: CAYSSQGSYNEQFL. DNA for the CDR3: TGTGCCTACAGTAGTCAGGGCTCCTACAATGAGCAGTTCTTA.